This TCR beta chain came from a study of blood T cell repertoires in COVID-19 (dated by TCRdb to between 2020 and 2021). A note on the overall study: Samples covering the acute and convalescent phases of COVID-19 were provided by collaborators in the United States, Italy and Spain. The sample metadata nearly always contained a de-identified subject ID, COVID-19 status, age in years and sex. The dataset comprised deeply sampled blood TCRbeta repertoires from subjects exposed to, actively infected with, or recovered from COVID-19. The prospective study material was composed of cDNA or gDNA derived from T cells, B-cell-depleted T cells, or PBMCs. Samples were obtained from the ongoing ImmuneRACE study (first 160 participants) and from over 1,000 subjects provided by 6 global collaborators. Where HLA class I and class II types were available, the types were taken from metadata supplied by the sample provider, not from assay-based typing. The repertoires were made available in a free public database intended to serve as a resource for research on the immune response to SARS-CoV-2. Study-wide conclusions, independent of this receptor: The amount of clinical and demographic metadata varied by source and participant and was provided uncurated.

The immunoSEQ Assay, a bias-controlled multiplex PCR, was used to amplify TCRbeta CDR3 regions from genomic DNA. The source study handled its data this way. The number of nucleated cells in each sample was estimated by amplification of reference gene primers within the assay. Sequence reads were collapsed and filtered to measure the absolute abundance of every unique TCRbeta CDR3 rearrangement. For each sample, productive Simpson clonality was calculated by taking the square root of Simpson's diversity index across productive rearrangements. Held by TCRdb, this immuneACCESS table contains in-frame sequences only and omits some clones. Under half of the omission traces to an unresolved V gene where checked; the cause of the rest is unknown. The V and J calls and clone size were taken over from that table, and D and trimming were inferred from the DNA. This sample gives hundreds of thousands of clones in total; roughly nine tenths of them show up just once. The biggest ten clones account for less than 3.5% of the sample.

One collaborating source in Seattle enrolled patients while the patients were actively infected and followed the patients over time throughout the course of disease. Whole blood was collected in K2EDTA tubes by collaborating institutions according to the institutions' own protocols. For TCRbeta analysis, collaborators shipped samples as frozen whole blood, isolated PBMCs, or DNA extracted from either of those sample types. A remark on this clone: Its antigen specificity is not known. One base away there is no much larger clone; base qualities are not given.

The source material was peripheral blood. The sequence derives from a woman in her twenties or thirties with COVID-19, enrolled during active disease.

The sequence in DNA is TGTGCCAGCAGTGATTCCTCAATTAGCTCCTACGAGCAGTACGTC. The resulting protein is CASSDSSISSYEQYV. The chain is made from TRBV6-1 and TRBJ2-7, with no confident D gene call. V loses 3 bases, J loses 0 bases, and the germline ends lie 12 bases apart. The CDR3 starts with the cysteine, ends with the valine, and has 15 residues. Only the CDR3 DNA stays, 45 bases, in frame from base 1. Based on the germline V gene, the CDR1 and CDR2 sequences are MNHNS and SASEGT.